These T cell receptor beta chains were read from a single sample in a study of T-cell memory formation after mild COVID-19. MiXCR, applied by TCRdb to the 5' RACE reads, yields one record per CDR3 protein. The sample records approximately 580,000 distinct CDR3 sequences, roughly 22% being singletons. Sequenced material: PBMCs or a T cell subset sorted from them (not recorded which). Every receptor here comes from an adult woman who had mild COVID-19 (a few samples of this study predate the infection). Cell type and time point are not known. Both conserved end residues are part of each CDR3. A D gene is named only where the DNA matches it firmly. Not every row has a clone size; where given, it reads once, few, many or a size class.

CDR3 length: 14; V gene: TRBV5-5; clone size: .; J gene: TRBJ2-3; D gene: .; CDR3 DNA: TGTGCCAGCAGCTTCTATACTAGCACAGATACGCAGTATTTT; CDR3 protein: CASSFYTSTDTQYF
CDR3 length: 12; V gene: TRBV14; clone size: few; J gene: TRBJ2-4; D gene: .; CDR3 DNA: TGTGCCAGCAGCATGGCCAAAAACATTCAGTACTTC; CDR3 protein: CASSMAKNIQYF
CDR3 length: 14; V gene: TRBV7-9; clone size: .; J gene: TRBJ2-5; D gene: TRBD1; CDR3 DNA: TGTGCCAGCAGTCAACAGGGGGCTCAAGAGACCCAGTACTTC; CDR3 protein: CASSQQGAQETQYF
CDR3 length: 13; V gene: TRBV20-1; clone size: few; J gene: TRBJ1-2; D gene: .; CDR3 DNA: TGCAGTGCTAGAGAGGCCAGGGGTATAGGCTACACCTTC; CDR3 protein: CSAREARGIGYTF
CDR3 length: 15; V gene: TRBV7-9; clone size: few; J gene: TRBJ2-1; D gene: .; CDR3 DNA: TGTGCCAGCAGCTTAGAAGGGATTCCCTACAATGAGCAGTTCTTC; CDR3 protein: CASSLEGIPYNEQFF
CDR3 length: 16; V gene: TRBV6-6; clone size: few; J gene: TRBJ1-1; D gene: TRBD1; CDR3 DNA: TGTGCCAGCAGTTACTCGGACAGGCCCATGAACACTGAAGCTTTCTTT; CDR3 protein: CASSYSDRPMNTEAFF
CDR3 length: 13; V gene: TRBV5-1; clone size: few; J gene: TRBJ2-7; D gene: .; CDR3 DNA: TGCGCCAGCAGCTTCACCTCGCCCAACGAGCAGTACTTC; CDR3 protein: CASSFTSPNEQYF
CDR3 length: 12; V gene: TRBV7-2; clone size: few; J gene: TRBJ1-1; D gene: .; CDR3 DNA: TGTGCCAGCAGCTTTGGAGGGAATGAAGCTTTCTTT; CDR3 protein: CASSFGGNEAFF
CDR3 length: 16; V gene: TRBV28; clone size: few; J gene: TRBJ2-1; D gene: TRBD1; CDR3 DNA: TGTGCCAGCAGTCCGCCTCGGGACAGCCACAACAATGAGCAGTTCTTC; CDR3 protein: CASSPPRDSHNNEQFF
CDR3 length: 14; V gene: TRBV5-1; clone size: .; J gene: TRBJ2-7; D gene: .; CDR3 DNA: TGCGCCAGCAGCTTGGAGGGGGGGCTTTTCGAGCAGTACTTC; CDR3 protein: CASSLEGGLFEQYF
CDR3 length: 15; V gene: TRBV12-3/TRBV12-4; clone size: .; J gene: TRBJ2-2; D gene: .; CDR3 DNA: TGTGCCAGCAGTTTAATACTAGGTCGACCCGGGGAGCTGTTTTTT; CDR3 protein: CASSLILGRPGELFF
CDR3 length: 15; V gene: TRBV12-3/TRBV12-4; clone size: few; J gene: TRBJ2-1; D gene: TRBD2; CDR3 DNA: TGTGCCAGCAGTATAGCGGGAGTCAACGGTAATGAGCAGTTCTTC; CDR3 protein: CASSIAGVNGNEQFF
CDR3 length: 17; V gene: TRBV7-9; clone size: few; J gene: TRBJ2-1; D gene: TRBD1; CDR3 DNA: TGTGCCAGCAGCCCACCCGCTGGGACAGTCTCCTACAATGAGCAGTTCTTC; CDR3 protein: CASSPPAGTVSYNEQFF
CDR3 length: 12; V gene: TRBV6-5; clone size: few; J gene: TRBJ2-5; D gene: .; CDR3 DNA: TGTGCCAGCAGCTCGGACAGCGGGACCCAGTACTTC; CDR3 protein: CASSSDSGTQYF
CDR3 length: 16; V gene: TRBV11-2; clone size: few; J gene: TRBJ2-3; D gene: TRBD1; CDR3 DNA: TGTGCCAGCAGCGGGGCCGGGACAGGGTTGCGAGATACGCAGTATTTT; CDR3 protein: CASSGAGTGLRDTQYF
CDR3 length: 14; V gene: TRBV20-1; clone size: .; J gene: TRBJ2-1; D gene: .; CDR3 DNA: TGCAGTGCTAGAGAATGGGGCAGGGTCGATGAGCAGTTCTTC; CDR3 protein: CSAREWGRVDEQFF